The source of this T cell receptor (beta chain) is a study of neurological immune-mediated disorders. Study-wide results and limits: The multiple sclerosis repertoire cluster had no association with any clinical or MRI feature.

At least ten counts were recorded for this clonotype. Antigen: not known. The unsorted libraries were produced from 2 million PBMCs held at -80 C. The germline V and J ends were trimmed by 6 bases and 4 bases, with 10 bases remaining between them. Germline V gene data show CDR1 as MDHEN and CDR2 as SYDVKM. The CDR3 spans 12 residues. The team produced cDNA through 5'RACE using 10-nucleotide random UMIs. Each CDR3 protein gets one entry after TCRdb re-called the 5' RACE reads with MiXCR. The sample has tens of thousands of distinct CDR3 sequences; around 4% are singletons. The sequencing sample was made of PBMCs. The source is a man under 40 with multiple sclerosis. This chain joins TRBV28 and TRBJ2-7; D uncertain. Here the CDR3 reads CASSLYIYEQYF. The CDR3 coding sequence is TGTGCCAGCAGCCTTTATATTTACGAGCAGTACTTC.